This is a list of T cell receptor beta chains from one sample in a study of CD8 T cells in ankylosing spondylitis. MiXCR, run by TCRdb on the 5' RACE reads, gives a single entry per CDR3 protein. The data hold 250,000 or so distinct CDR3 sequences, with 15% to 20% observed a single time. Sequenced material: blood, either unsorted or a sorted T cell fraction (not recorded which). The receptor source for this set is a male donor with ankylosing spondylitis or in good health (not recorded which). Both conserved end residues are part of each CDR3. The order of the fields is clone size, J gene, D gene, V gene, CDR3 protein, CDR3 DNA. D genes are given only for firm matches. Rows give clone size only sometimes, using once, few, many, or a class for an expanded clone.

few TRBJ2-2 NA TRBV4-1 CASSQDQGTGELFF TGCGCCAGCAGCCAAGATCAGGGAACCGGGGAGCTGTTTTTT
NA TRBJ2-3 TRBD2 TRBV7-8 CASSLVASGASTDTQYF TGTGCCAGCAGCTTAGTGGCTAGCGGGGCTAGCACAGATACGCAGTATTTT
NA TRBJ2-7 NA TRBV6-2/TRBV6-3 CASSDFRGPYYEQYF TGTGCCAGCAGCGACTTCAGAGGGCCTTACTACGAGCAGTACTTC
NA TRBJ2-6 TRBD1 TRBV3-1 CASSPQGDSGANVLTF TGTGCCAGCAGTCCACAGGGGGACTCTGGGGCCAACGTCCTGACTTTC
NA TRBJ2-7 NA TRBV28 CASSPPGSRARYEQYF TGTGCCAGCAGTCCCCCCGGCTCTCGCGCCCGCTACGAGCAGTACTTC
many TRBJ2-7 TRBD1 TRBV2 CASSVRTGGYEQYF TGTGCCAGCAGTGTCCGGACAGGGGGGTACGAGCAGTACTTC
few TRBJ2-1 TRBD2 TRBV3-1 CASSQGLAGQRDNEQFF TGTGCCAGCAGCCAGGGACTAGCGGGACAGAGGGACAATGAGCAGTTCTTC
few TRBJ2-1 NA TRBV20-1 CSAREASYEQFF TGCAGTGCTAGAGAAGCTAGCTATGAGCAGTTCTTC
NA TRBJ2-3 TRBD2 TRBV19 CASSAPTSVEGTDTQYF TGTGCCAGTAGTGCGCCGACTAGCGTAGAAGGCACAGATACGCAGTATTTT
NA TRBJ1-3 NA TRBV9 CASSEGTASGNTIYF TGTGCCAGCAGCGAAGGGACTGCCTCTGGAAACACCATATATTTT
few TRBJ1-5 TRBD1 TRBV7-2 CASSPRTGLSNQPQHF TGTGCCAGCAGCCCACGGACAGGTCTAAGCAATCAGCCCCAGCATTTT
few TRBJ2-1 TRBD2 TRBV4-3 CASSQDVWEGPHNEQFF TGCGCCAGCAGCCAAGATGTGTGGGAGGGCCCTCATAATGAGCAGTTCTTC
few TRBJ2-7 NA TRBV10-3 CAIKGGFEQYF TGTGCCATCAAGGGCGGGTTCGAGCAGTACTTC